This TCR beta chain was recovered during a study of blood T cells in healthy people across ages (dated by TCRdb to the mid-2010s). Regarding the research as a whole: In model experiments, template switching captured about one uniquely barcoded TCR beta cDNA molecule for every two T cells. To avoid experimental bias, donors of different ages were distributed randomly across sequencing lanes. The study analyzed two additional independent replicas of 1 million unique cDNA reads from the same blood draw for two donors, one aged 18 to 29 and one aged 80 or older. The donors were split into four age groups: young (average 16 years), middle-aged (39), aged (more than 55) and long-lived (roughly 88). Age-related changes in TCR beta repertoire diversity were measured in the study by deep sequencing normalized with unique cDNA molecular identifiers.

Reading from cysteine to phenylalanine, the CDR3 counts 13 amino acids. Just the 39-base CDR3 DNA is kept, in frame starting at base 1. V and J lose 8 bases and 7 bases, and a span of 17 bases separates them. According to the germline V gene (reference sequence), CDR1 reads MNHNY and CDR2 reads SVGAGI. The method was 5' RACE. Instrument on record: Illumina HiSeq 2500. A second PCR of about 6 to 12 cycles was run with a J-beta primer mix and a sample-barcoded 5' primer. Each TCR beta cDNA molecule received a unique molecular identifier from a template-switch 5' adaptor carrying 12 random nucleotides. At least 2.5 million CDR3-containing paired-end reads were obtained from each sample. The Mint cDNA synthesis kit, primed by a TRBC-specific oligonucleotide, was used to synthesize first-strand cDNA from all RNA. Following uracil-DNA glycosylase treatment, a first 18-cycle PCR with universal primers M1SS and BC2_uni_R was performed on all cDNA. In the original analysis: For normalization, 1 million high-quality reads, each with a distinct molecular identifier, were randomly selected from each sample. Instead of being binned into consensus sequences, reads that shared molecular identifiers were thrown out. CDR3 identification, clonotype clustering and error correction used MiTCR with a Q25 quality threshold and the strictest error-elimination algorithm. A nonparametric unseen species model with Euler transformation was used to estimate a lower bound on total TCR beta diversity. Using fastp at Q25 and MiXCR, TCRdb reprocessed the public reads and kept productive beta chains. Duplicate CDR3 protein sequences are folded into a single record with the most common DNA and genes. These V and J calls originate from TCRdb's pipeline instead of the authors' own analysis. Present in this sample are approximately 850,000 distinct CDR3 sequences, 58% of which were seen just once. The ten top clones hold roughly 22% of the sample.

The approximately 40 donors, aged about 6 to 95 years, were systemically healthy Caucasian individuals from Russia. Around 9.9 milliliters of peripheral blood were collected from each donor into EDTA-treated Vacutainer tubes. Ficoll-Paque density-gradient centrifugation was used to isolate PBMCs, with at least 7 million per sample. Total RNA was extracted from PBMCs with Trizol reagent, with at least 6 micrograms obtained per sample. The percentages of naive CD45RAhigh/CD27high T cells were determined by flow cytometry on a PBMC aliquot from every donor. On this clonotype: It lacks a known antigen. Base qualities are not at hand, and no much larger clone is one base apart.

What the authors observed across the whole study: Compared with the aged group, the long-lived group had more naive CD4+ T cells, fewer expanded clones and increased TCR diversity, suggesting age selection. Conclusive comparison of naive and antigen-experienced compartments was prevented by the profiling of bulk unsorted PBMCs. Because donor CMV infection status was unknown, age-related changes in expanded clonotypes were potentially confounded. There was a strong correlation between observed TCR beta diversity and the percentage of naive T cells measured by flow cytometry. Observed TCR beta diversity per million T cells fell roughly linearly with age, and a significant reduction was already apparent by age roughly 40. Estimates of total diversity based on one million sequenced T cells were regarded as lower bounds and as underestimates.

The TCR originated in a man younger than 40 in good health. The specimen sequenced was blood. In this chain, TRBV6-6 is recombined with TRBJ2-5; the D call could be TRBD1 or TRBD2, with each sharing 5 bases. Here is the DNA: TGTGCCAGCTGCCCTAGTGTGGGGGTGACCCAGTACTTC. This sequence encodes CASCPSVGVTQYF.